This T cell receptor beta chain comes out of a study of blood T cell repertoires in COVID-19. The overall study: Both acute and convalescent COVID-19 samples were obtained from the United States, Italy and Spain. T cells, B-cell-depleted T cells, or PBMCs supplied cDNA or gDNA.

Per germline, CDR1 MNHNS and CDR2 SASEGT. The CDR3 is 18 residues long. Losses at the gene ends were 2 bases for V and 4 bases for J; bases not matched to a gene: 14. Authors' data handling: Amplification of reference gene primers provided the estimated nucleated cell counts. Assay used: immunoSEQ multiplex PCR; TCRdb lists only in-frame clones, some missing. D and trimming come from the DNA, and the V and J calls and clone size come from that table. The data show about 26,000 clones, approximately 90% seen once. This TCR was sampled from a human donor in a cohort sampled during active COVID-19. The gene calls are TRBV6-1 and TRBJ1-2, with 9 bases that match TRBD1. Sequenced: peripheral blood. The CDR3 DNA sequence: TGTGCCAGCAGTGAATCTCTGACGCCGGGACAGGGCGGCTATGGCTACACCTTC. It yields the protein CASSESLTPGQGGYGYTF.